The 20 T cell receptor beta chains below were found in one sample sequenced in a study of OX40 agonist ivuxolimab in advanced cancers. Sequenced by immunoSEQ multiplex PCR; TCRdb stores in-frame clones only, minus some. Here the sample spans 25,000 to 30,000 clones, approximately 85% being singletons. The sample consisted of CD4+ or CD8+ T cells sorted from blood, taken in a trial of the OX40 agonist ivuxolimab. Source of these receptors: an adult with an advanced solid tumor such as melanoma, head and neck, liver or kidney cancer.

V is TRBV4-1 and J is TRBJ1-2; 8 bases line up with TRBD1. This CDR3 is built from 18 residues. Germline CDR1 and CDR2: MGHRA and YSYEKL. V was clipped by 4 bases and J by 2 bases; unmatched bases: 15. The CDR3 coding sequence is TGCGCCAGCAGCCTTCGGACAGGGAGCGACCTAACGAACTATGGCTACACCTTC. Translating it yields CASSLRTGSDLTNYGYTF.

By sample fraction, this clone is medium-sized (0.01 to 0.1%). J is TRBJ2-3 and V is TRBV6-6, with a tentative D call TRBD2 (5 bases). Germline CDR1 MNHNY, CDR2 SVGAGI (reference sequence). The V end lost 0 bases, the J end lost 6 bases, and 13 bases lay between the germline ends. CDR3 size: 15 residues. In nucleotides, the CDR3 is TGTGCCAGCAGTTACTCGCCCCTGCCGGGGGATACGCAGTATTTT. Residues: CASSYSPLPGDTQYF.

This sequence joins TRBV29-1 and TRBJ1-2; 7 bases align to TRBD1. Germline V gene sequence: CDR1 SQVTM, CDR2 ANQGSEA. CDR3 length: 14 amino acids. Losses at the gene ends were 7 bases for V and 2 bases for J; bases not matched to a gene: 10. This CDR3 reads CSAVGQDGNYGYTF. As DNA, the CDR3 is TGCAGCGCCGTAGGACAGGATGGCAACTATGGCTACACCTTC.

The J gene is TRBJ2-1, the V gene TRBV25-1, with a tentative D call TRBD2 (5 bases). The V end lost 2 bases, the J end lost 4 bases, and 15 bases lay between the germline ends. The CDR3 covers 16 residues. CDR1 and CDR2 (germline): MGHDK, SYGVNS. The CDR3 DNA follows: TGTGCCAGCAGTGAACCCACATCACTAGTTTACAATGAGCAGTTCTTC. Translated: CASSEPTSLVYNEQFF.

The gene calls are TRBV2 and TRBJ1-2, with 9 bases identical to TRBD1. The CDR3 loop spans 13 amino acids. Germline V CDR1 and CDR2: SNHLY, FYNNEI. V gave up 8 bases and J gave up 3 bases; unmatched junction bases: 4. The CDR3 region has the DNA TGTGCCAGCGGGGACAGGGATCACTATGGCTACACCTTC. This translates into CASGDRDHYGYTF.

In its sample, this clone was seen once. The chain joins TRBV7-3 to TRBJ2-2; no clear D. Trimming took off 5 bases at V and 0 bases at J, with 4 bases between the two ends. The germline V gene has CDR1 SGHTA and CDR2 FQGTGA. The CDR3 loop spans 13 amino acids. The CDR3 is CASSTTNTGELFF. The CDR3 bases are TGTGCCAGCAGCACCACGAACACCGGGGAGCTGTTTTTT.

This clone was seen a handful of times. The chain recombines TRBV9 with TRBJ2-6; tentatively, D is TRBD2 (5 bases). The CDR3 spans 18 residues. The V end was cut by 0 bases, the J end by 4 bases, with 17 bases between. From germline, CDR1 is SGDLS and CDR2 YYNGEE. Here the CDR3 reads CASSVEGDLAAGANVLTF. The CDR3, as DNA: TGTGCCAGCAGCGTAGAAGGAGACCTAGCTGCGGGGGCCAACGTCCTGACTTTC.

The V and J genes are TRBV27 and TRBJ1-5; D unresolved. Per germline, CDR1 MNHEY and CDR2 SMNVEV (reference sequence). V dropped 6 bases and J dropped 3 bases, with 9 bases sitting between them. This CDR3 has 13 amino acids. CDR3: CASRQSNNQPQHF. Written as DNA, the CDR3 is TGTGCCAGCAGGCAGAGCAACAATCAGCCCCAGCATTTT.

This chain links TRBV28 with TRBJ2-1; TRBD2 agrees at 7 bases. Trimming took 3 bases from V and 0 from J; bases not matched to a gene: 5. The CDR3 runs to 16 residues. CDR1 is MDHEN, CDR2 SYDVKM, per germline. CDR3 region: CASSLLRGSSYNEQFF. In DNA form, the CDR3 reads TGTGCCAGCAGTTTGTTGCGGGGGAGCTCCTACAATGAGCAGTTCTTC.

This chain joins TRBV5-6 and TRBJ2-4, with no clear D. The CDR3 length is 13 residues. Trimming removed 1 base at V and 0 bases at J, with 2 bases between. Germline CDR1 reads SGHDT; CDR2 reads YYEEEE. This CDR3 is CASSLIAKNIQYF. The CDR3 nucleotides are TGTGCCAGCAGCTTGATAGCCAAAAACATTCAGTACTTC.

J is TRBJ1-2 and V is TRBV6-5; TRBD1 might be the D (5 bases). The CDR3 covers 13 residues. Germline V gene data show CDR1 as MNHEY and CDR2 as SVGAGI. V was clipped by 9 bases and J by 3 bases, with 14 bases between them. For the CDR3, the DNA is TGTGCCAGACCGTACAGGATGTACTATGGCTACACCTTC. Amino acids: CARPYRMYYGYTF.

V usage is TRBV6-1 and J usage is TRBJ2-5; TRBD2 agrees at 11 bases. The end of the DNA aligns better with TRBJ2-7, so the J call may be wrong. Per the germline V gene, CDR1 is MNHNS and CDR2 is SASEGT. The CDR3 consists of 16 residues. The DNA for the CDR3 is TGTGCCAGCAGTGATTTCGGACTAGCGGGTAACTACGAGCAGTACTTC. This sequence encodes CASSDFGLAGNYEQYF.

The chain carries TRBV13 and TRBJ1-1, with a possible D match to TRBD1 (6 bases). Germline V gene lookup returns CDR1 PRHDT and CDR2 FYEKMQ (reference sequence). V lost 5 bases and J lost 6, with 16 bases in between. The CDR3 length is 14 residues. This CDR3 is CASSVRQEGAEAFF. In DNA, the CDR3 is TGTGCCAGCAGCGTCAGACAGGAGGGCGCTGAAGCTTTCTTT.

The rearrangement uses TRBV6-6 and TRBJ1-1; TRBD1 might be the D (6 bases). CDR3 size: 14 residues. V gave up 5 bases and J gave up 6 bases, with 16 bases separating them. Germline CDR1 MNHNY, CDR2 SVGAGI (reference sequence). In DNA form, the CDR3 reads TGTGCCAGCAGTCACGATTACAGGGTCTCTGAAGCTTTCTTT. Amino acid sequence: CASSHDYRVSEAFF.

This chain uses TRBV6-6 with TRBJ2-3; no clear D gene. Per the germline V gene, CDR1 is MNHNY and CDR2 is SVGAGI (reference sequence). V lost 6 bases and J lost 2, with 12 bases in between. The CDR3 has 14 residues. CDR3 region: CASSRAGPTDTQYF. In nucleotides, the CDR3 is TGTGCCAGCAGCCGAGCTGGGCCCACAGATACGCAGTATTTT.

The chain uses TRBV6-5 and TRBJ1-2, with D tentatively TRBD1 (6 bases). V was shortened by 2 bases and J by 5 bases, with 18 bases between the two germline ends. CDR3 length: 16 residues. Germline CDR1 MNHEY, CDR2 SVGAGI. The CDR3 DNA reads as TGTGCCAGCAGTTACAAAGGGGACACGCCACCATATGGCTACACCTTC. The encoded protein is CASSYKGDTPPYGYTF.

This clone was detected a few times. V is TRBV5-4 and J is TRBJ2-5; D may correspond to TRBD1 or TRBD2 (5 bases each). The V end lost 4 bases, the J end lost 5 bases, and 18 bases lay between the germline ends. Germline V gene lookup returns CDR1 SGHNT and CDR2 YYREEE (reference sequence). This CDR3 comprises 15 residues. The CDR3 DNA follows: TGTGCCAGCAGCACCCGGGACGTTGGGTGGGAGACCCAGTACTTC. The encoded protein is CASSTRDVGWETQYF.

This clone has only a few counts. V gene TRBV4-1 combines with J gene TRBJ2-3; 8 bases are a match to TRBD2. The CDR3 consists of 13 residues. From germline, CDR1 is MGHRA and CDR2 YSYEKL. V was pared by 4 bases and J by 5 bases, with 2 bases of the junction left unmatched. The CDR3 sequence: CASSPGGGDTQYF. In DNA, the CDR3 is TGCGCCAGCAGCCCCGGGGGGGGAGATACGCAGTATTTT.

The chain links TRBV7-2 to TRBJ2-3; 9 nucleotides match TRBD1. The junction had 14 bases not matched to a gene; V was cut back by 4 bases and J by 3 bases. Germline CDR1 is SGHTA and CDR2 is FQGNSA. The CDR3 runs 18 residues. The CDR3 sequence is CASSSLTGTGLSTDTQYF. The DNA for the CDR3 is TGTGCCAGCAGCTCGTTGACCGGGACAGGGTTATCGACAGATACGCAGTATTTT.

The chain recombines TRBV4-1 with TRBJ2-3; TRBD2 matches 7 bases. Germline V gene sequence: CDR1 MGHRA, CDR2 YSYEKL. Germline trimming cut 4 bases from V and 0 bases from J; bases unmatched to any gene: 7. The CDR3 runs 16 residues. CDR3 sequence (DNA): TGCGCCAGCAGCCCAAGGGGTAGCGGGAGCACAGATACGCAGTATTTT. This sequence encodes CASSPRGSGSTDTQYF.